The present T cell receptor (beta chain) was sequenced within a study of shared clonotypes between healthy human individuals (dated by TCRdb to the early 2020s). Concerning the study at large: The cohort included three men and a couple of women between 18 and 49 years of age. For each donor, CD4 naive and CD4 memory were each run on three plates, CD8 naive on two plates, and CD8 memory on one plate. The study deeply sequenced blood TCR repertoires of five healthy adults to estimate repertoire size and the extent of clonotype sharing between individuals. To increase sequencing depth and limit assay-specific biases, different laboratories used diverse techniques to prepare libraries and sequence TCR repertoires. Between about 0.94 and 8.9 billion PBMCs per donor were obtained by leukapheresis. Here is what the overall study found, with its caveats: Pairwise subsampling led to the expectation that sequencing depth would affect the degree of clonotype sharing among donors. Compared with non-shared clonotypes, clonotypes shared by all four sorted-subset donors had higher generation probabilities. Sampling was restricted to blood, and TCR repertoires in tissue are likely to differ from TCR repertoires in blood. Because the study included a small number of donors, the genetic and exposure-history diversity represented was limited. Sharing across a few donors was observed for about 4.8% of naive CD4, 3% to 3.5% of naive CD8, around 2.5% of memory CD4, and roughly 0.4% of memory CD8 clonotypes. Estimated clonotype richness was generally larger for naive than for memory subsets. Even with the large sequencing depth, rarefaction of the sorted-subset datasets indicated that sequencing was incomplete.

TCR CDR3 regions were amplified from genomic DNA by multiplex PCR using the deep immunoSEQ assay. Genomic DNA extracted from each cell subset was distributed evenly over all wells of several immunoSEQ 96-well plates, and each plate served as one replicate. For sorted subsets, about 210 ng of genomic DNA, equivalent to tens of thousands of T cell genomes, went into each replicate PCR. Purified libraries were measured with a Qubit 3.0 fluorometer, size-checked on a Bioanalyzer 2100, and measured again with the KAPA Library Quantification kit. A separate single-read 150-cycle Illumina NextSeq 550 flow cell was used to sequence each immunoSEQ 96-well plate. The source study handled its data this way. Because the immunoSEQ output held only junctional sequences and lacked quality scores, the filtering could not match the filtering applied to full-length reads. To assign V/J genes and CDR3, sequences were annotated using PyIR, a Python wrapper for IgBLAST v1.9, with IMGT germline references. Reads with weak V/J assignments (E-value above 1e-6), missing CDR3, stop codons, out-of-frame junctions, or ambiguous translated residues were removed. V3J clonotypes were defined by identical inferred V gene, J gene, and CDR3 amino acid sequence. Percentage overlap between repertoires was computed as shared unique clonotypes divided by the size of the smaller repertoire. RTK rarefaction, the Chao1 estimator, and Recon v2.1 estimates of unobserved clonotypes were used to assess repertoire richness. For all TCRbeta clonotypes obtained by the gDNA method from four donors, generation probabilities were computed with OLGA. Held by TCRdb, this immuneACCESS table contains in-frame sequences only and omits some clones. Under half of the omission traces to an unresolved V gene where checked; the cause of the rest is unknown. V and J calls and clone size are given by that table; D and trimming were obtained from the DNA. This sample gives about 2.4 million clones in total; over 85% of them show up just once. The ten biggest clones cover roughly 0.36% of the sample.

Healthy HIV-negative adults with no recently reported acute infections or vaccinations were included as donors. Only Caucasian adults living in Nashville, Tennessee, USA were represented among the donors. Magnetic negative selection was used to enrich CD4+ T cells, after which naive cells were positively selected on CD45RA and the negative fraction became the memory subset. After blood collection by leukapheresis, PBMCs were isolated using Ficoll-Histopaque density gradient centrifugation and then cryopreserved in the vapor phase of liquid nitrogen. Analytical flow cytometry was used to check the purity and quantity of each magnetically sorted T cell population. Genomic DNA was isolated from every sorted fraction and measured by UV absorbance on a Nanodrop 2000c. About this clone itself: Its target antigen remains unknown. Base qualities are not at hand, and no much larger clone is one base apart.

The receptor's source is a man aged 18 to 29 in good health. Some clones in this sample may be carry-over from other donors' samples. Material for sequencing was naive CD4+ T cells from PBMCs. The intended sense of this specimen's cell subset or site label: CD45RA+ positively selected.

This receptor carries the CDR3 CASSLPGPPREQYF. The nucleotide sequence reads TGTGCCAGCAGTTTACCAGGACCTCCGCGGGAGCAGTACTTC. The chain joins TRBV28 to TRBJ2-7, with the D gene call left open. The CDR3 sequence holds 14 residues, the cysteine and phenylalanine included. The only DNA kept is the CDR3, 42 bases in frame from the first base. Trimming costs V 2 bases and J 7 bases, and their ends lie 15 bases apart. The germline V gene specifies MDHEN as CDR1 and SYDVKM as CDR2.